Presented here are 7 T cell receptor beta chains from one specimen sequenced in a study of Ad26.COV2.S vaccination and SARS-CoV-2 variants. Sample treatment: roughly 19 received Ad26.COV2.S at low or high dose, single or two shots; 5 received placebo; per-sample allocation not given. Sampling occurred on day 63 after the first vaccine or placebo injection. Clones were read by immunoSEQ multiplex PCR, and TCRdb kept only the in-frame ones, dropping some. This sample has about 350,000 clones, with 75% to 90% found just once. Source: peripheral blood, taken in a trial of Ad26.COV2.S vaccine versus placebo. These receptors were obtained from a person aged 18-65 years who received the Ad26.COV2.S COVID-19 vaccine or a placebo.

This clone was seen once. The chain recombines TRBV10-3 with TRBJ1-5; maybe TRBD1 (5 bases). CDR3 size: 16 residues. V shed 0 bases and J shed 3 bases, with 12 bases lying between them. Germline CDR1 ENHRY, CDR2 SYGVKD. The DNA of the CDR3 is TGTGCCATCAGTGAGTCGGCGGCAGGGATCAATCAGCCCCAGCATTTT. Protein: CAISESAAGINQPQHF.

The chain recombines TRBV11-3 with TRBJ2-5, with 14 bases fitting TRBD2. The CDR3 spans 16 residues. Germline CDR1 is SGHNT and CDR2 is YENEEA. The V gene end was trimmed by 3 bases and the J gene end by 5 bases; junction bases not matched to a gene: 5. As DNA, the CDR3 is TGTGCCAGCAGCTTGGGGACTAGCGGGGGTGAGGAGACCCAGTACTTC. Translation gives CASSLGTSGGEETQYF.

V and J are TRBV28 and TRBJ2-1; 12 nucleotides align to TRBD2. The CDR3 sequence is 14 residues long. J gave up 5 bases and V 5 bases, and 1 base lay outside the gene matches. The germline V gene encodes CDR1 MDHEN and CDR2 SYDVKM. The CDR3: CASSRLAGDNEQFF. The CDR3 DNA reads as TGTGCCAGCAGTCGACTAGCGGGGGACAATGAGCAGTTCTTC. Filled out from reference TRBV28 and TRBJ2-1, the complete variable domain reads DVKVTQSSRYLVKRTGEKVFLECVQDMDHENMFWYRQDPGLGLRLIYFSYDVKMKEKGDIPEGYSVSREKKERFSLILESASTNQTSMYLCASSRLAGDNEQFFGPGTRLTVL.

The gene calls are TRBV7-2 and TRBJ2-3; D tentatively reads TRBD1 or TRBD2 (6 bases each). CDR3 length: 15 amino acids. The germline V gene has CDR1 SGHTA and CDR2 FQGNSA. V lost 0 bases and J lost 6, with 13 bases in between. This CDR3 is CASSLAGGRADTQYF. The CDR3 bases are TGTGCCAGCAGCTTAGCGGGGGGCAGGGCGGATACGCAGTATTTT.

The chain is built from TRBV6-2 or TRBV6-3 and TRBJ2-2, with a possible D match to TRBD2 (5 bases). The CDR3 covers 15 residues. Per the germline V gene, CDR1 is MNHEY and CDR2 is SVGEGT. V dropped 0 bases and J dropped 6 bases, with 11 bases sitting between them. Here the CDR3 DNA reads TGTGCCAGCAGTTACTCTCGAAACGGGGCCGGGGAGCTGTTTTTT. Amino acids: CASSYSRNGAGELFF.

The chain joins TRBV5-4 to TRBJ2-5; 8 bases match TRBD2. Unmatched junction bases numbered 13, after V lost 3 bases and J lost 3 bases. CDR3 size: 17 residues. Germline V CDR1 and CDR2: SGHNT, YYREEE (reference sequence). CDR3 coding DNA: TGTGCCAGCAGCTCGGGGGGCGGGGGGCCCCTAAAAGAGACCCAGTACTTC. Protein sequence: CASSSGGGGPLKETQYF.

V and J are TRBV2 and TRBJ1-2; 7 nucleotides line up with TRBD1. There are 14 residues in the CDR3. Germline V gives CDR1 SNHLY, CDR2 FYNNEI. V lost 3 bases to trimming and J lost 8 bases; unmatched junction nucleotides: 9. The CDR3 is CASSDLTGVWGYTF. As DNA, the CDR3 is TGTGCCAGCAGTGACCTTACAGGGGTGTGGGGCTACACCTTC.